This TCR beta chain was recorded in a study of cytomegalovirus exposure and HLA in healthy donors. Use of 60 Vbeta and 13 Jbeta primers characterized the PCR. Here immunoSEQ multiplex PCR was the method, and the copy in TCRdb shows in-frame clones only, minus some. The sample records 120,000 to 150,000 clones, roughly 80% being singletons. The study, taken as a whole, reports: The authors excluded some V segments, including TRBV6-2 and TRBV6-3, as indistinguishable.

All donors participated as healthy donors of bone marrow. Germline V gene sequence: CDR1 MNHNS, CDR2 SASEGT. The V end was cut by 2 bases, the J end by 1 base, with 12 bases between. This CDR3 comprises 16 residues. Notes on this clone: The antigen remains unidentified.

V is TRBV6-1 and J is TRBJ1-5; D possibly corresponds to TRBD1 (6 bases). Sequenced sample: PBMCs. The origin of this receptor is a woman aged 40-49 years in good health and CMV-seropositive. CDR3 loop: CASSETRQGSNQPQHF. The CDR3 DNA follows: TGTGCCAGCAGTGAAACGAGGCAGGGGAGCAATCAGCCCCAGCATTTT.